The entry below gives a single TCR beta chain sequence along with its context. What it recognizes is unknown. The data belong to a study of cytomegalovirus exposure and HLA in healthy donors. The overall study: For the approximately 400 genotyped donors, roughly 81% fell within the Caucasian-associated ancestry cluster.

Study findings and constraints: Later, an analysis found that common viral pathogens appeared to be linked with several of the most significant clusters. Later analysis showed TCR association rates varying by HLA locus, highest for DRB1 and lowest for HLA-C. In vitro confirmation showed three CMV-associated chains to be CMV antigen specific.

With 60 Vbeta and 13 Jbeta primers, the PCR was carried out. The assay was immunoSEQ multiplex PCR, and TCRdb's table has in-frame clones only and misses some. Seen here are under 150,000 clones, around four fifths observed once, and the top ten hold about 2.2%. After removal of 3 bases from V and 5 bases from J, the junction contained 7 bases not matched to a gene. CDR3 length equals 15 residues. Germline V gene data show CDR1 as SGHVS and CDR2 as FQNEAQ. The chain combines TRBV7-8 with TRBJ1-1; 9 bases are shared with TRBD1. This receptor was taken from a man younger than 45 in good health and CMV-seronegative. The material sequenced was PBMCs. The CDR3 coding sequence is TGTGCCAGCAGCTTGGCACAGGGGGCAGGGACTGAAGCTTTCTTT. The encoded protein is CASSLAQGAGTEAFF. Looking up the rest from reference TRBV7-8 and TRBJ1-1 gives the full variable domain: GAGVSQSPRYKVAKRGQDVALRCDPISGHVSLFWYQQALGQGPEFLTYFQNEAQLDKSGLPSDRFFAERPEGSVSTLKIQRTQQEDSAVYLCASSLAQGAGTEAFFGQGTRLTVV.